Each of the 26 T cell receptor beta chains below was sequenced from the same sample in a study of human T cells and chemical hapten exposure. As to time point: patch test 2, 6 weeks after DPC sensitization. Documented treatment: therapeutic diphenylcyclopropenone sensitization with weekly scalp DPC. From the RACE reads, TCRdb called clonotypes with MiXCR, one entry per CDR3 protein. The sample carries 75,000 to 90,000 distinct CDR3 sequences, 10% recorded once. The specimen was whole blood, collected in connection with sensitization to the hapten diphenylcyclopropenone (DPC). The origin of the receptors is a woman aged 45-59 years with alopecia areata. Some clones in this sample may be carry-over from other donors' samples.

In its sample, this clonotype was seen many times. It is likely a read error, because the conserved phenylalanine at the end of the CDR3 is missing. The DNA is omitted, as the CDR3 cannot be located on it reliably, and the CDR3 follows TCRdb's listing. The chain has TRBV12-3 or TRBV12-4 and TRBJ2-1; no DNA check was done on the table's D call, TRBD2. The CDR3 spans 13 residues, counting both ends. This CDR3 reads CASSTLAGRAMLL.

This clonotype was detected only a few times. The chain uses TRBV28 and TRBJ2-7; weak D call: TRBD2 (5 bases). Germline CDR1 and CDR2: MDHEN and SYDVKM. Trimming left V 3 bases short and J 2 bases short, with 14 bases between. The CDR3 spans 15 residues. The CDR3 nucleotides read TGTGCCAGCAGTTTTCGGACTTTGGAGGCCTACGAGCAGTACTTC. This gives the protein CASSFRTLEAYEQYF.

This clonotype has only a few counts. This sequence joins TRBV11-2 and TRBJ2-7, with D uncertain. With 3 bases removed from V and 2 bases from J, the gap between germline ends came to 8 bases. The CDR3 is 13 residues long. CDR1 is SGHAT, CDR2 FQNNGV, per germline. CDR3 nucleotides: TGTGCCAGCAGCTTGGGCAGAACCTACGAGCAGTACTTC. Protein sequence: CASSLGRTYEQYF.

The table lists this clonotype with a few counts. The chain has TRBV5-1 and TRBJ2-1; D is unclear. The germline CDR1 and CDR2 sequences are SGHRS and YFSETQ. Trimming stripped 0 bases from V and 5 bases from J, with 6 bases between. The CDR3 runs 13 residues. CDR3 in DNA: TGCGCCAGCAGCTTGGAAAGAAACAATGAGCAGTTCTTC. Its translation: CASSLERNNEQFF.

The V and J genes are TRBV2 and TRBJ1-1; D unclear. V lost 3 bases to trimming and J lost 3 bases, with 5 bases between them. CDR1 and CDR2 (germline): SNHLY, FYNNEI. CDR3 size: 12 residues. The CDR3 coding sequence is TGTGCCAGCAGTGATTTGGACACTGAAGCTTTCTTT. This sequence encodes CASSDLDTEAFF.

The CDR3 loop reads CSGDRGNTQYF. The CDR3 bases are TGCAGCGGGGACAGGGGCAATACGCAGTATTTT. The V and J genes are TRBV29-1 and TRBJ2-3; TRBD1 matches at 10 bases. V was pared by 7 bases and J by 7 bases, with 2 bases of the junction left unmatched. Germline CDR1 and CDR2: SQVTM and ANQGSEA. CDR3 length equals 11 residues.

This clonotype was observed at least ten times. The V and J genes are TRBV7-9 and TRBJ2-3, with 14 nucleotides matching TRBD2. V shed 3 bases and J 3 bases; nucleotides not matched to a gene: 5. The germline gives CDR1 SEHNR, CDR2 FQNEAQ (reference sequence). CDR3 length: 17 residues. CDR3 DNA: TGTGCCAGCAGCTTTACGGGGACTAGCGGGAGAACAGATACGCAGTATTTT. Translating it yields CASSFTGTSGRTDTQYF.

V and J are TRBV5-1 and TRBJ1-3, with D unresolved. The V gene lost 0 bases and the J gene lost 0 bases, with 7 bases spanning the gap. There are 15 residues in the CDR3. The V gene's germline CDR1 is SGHRS and CDR2 YFSETQ. The CDR3 here is CASSLEQTSGNTIYF. CDR3 coding DNA: TGCGCCAGCAGCTTGGAACAAACCTCTGGAAACACCATATATTTT.

The sample holds a few counts of this clonotype. The chain uses TRBV24-1 and TRBJ2-2, with D hard to call. The germline V gene has CDR1 KGHDR and CDR2 SFDVKD. The CDR3 length is 16 residues. V was cut by 2 bases and J by 0 bases, with 9 bases left in between. The CDR3, as DNA: TGTGCCACCAGTGATTCGGGCAACGCGAACACCGGGGAGCTGTTTTTT. Protein sequence: CATSDSGNANTGELFF.

The V and J genes are TRBV28 and TRBJ2-7; D uncertain. Trimming stripped 1 base from V and 5 bases from J, with 3 bases between. This CDR3 has 11 amino acids. Germline V gene data show CDR1 as MDHEN and CDR2 as SYDVKM. CDR3 sequence reads: CASSLFHEQYF. CDR3 DNA: TGTGCCAGCAGTTTATTCCACGAGCAGTACTTC.

The chain joins TRBV29-1 to TRBJ2-4; maybe TRBD2 (5 bases). Trimming pared 7 bases from V and 7 bases from J, leaving 11 bases between. CDR3 size: 11 residues. The germline V gene encodes CDR1 SQVTM and CDR2 ANQGSEA. CDR3 DNA: TGCAGCGCTGAGACGGGGAACATTCAGTACTTC. It encodes CSAETGNIQYF. The entire variable domain, with the rest obtained from reference TRBV29-1 and TRBJ2-4, is as follows: SAVISQKPSRDICQRGTSLTIQCQVDSQVTMMFWYRQQPGQSLTLIATANQGSEATYESGFVIDKFPISRPNLTFSTLTVSNMSPEDSSIYLCSAETGNIQYFGAGTRLSVL.

This clonotype appeared many times. This chain joins TRBV7-8 and TRBJ2-2, with 14 bases lining up with TRBD2. The germline V gene has CDR1 SGHVS and CDR2 FQNEAQ. CDR3 size: 18 residues. Trimming removed 8 bases from V and 1 base from J; junction bases left unmatched: 9. The CDR3 bases are TGTGCCAGCTCACTCGGACTAGCGGGAGGATGGAACACCGGGGAGCTGTTTTTT. Protein product: CASSLGLAGGWNTGELFF.

This clonotype has just a few counts. The rearrangement uses TRBV20-1 and TRBJ2-1; 11 positions match TRBD2. Germline V gene lookup returns CDR1 DFQATT and CDR2 SNEGSKA (reference sequence). The CDR3 length is 16 residues. Unmatched junction bases numbered 12, after V lost 5 bases and J lost 6 bases. Here the CDR3 reads CSAGRLAGGPINEQFF. The CDR3, as DNA: TGCAGTGCTGGACGCTTAGCGGGAGGGCCCATCAATGAGCAGTTCTTC.

Many counts were recorded for this clonotype. The chain recombines TRBV7-9 with TRBJ1-6; D uncertain. V was trimmed by 1 base and J by 5 bases, leaving 3 bases between them. Per the germline V gene, CDR1 is SEHNR and CDR2 is FQNEAQ (reference sequence). This CDR3 region has 13 residues. The DNA of the CDR3 is TGTGCCAGCAGCTTAGTTGATAATTCACCCCTCCACTTT. Translation: CASSLVDNSPLHF.

This clonotype was detected a few times. The genes are TRBV14 and TRBJ2-2, with 7 bases matching TRBD2. This CDR3 has 17 amino acids. V was clipped by 4 bases and J by 1 base; unmatched bases: 9. Germline V gene data show CDR1 as SGHDN and CDR2 as FVKESK. The chain's CDR3 is CASSPRRVAGNTGELFF. The CDR3 nucleotides read TGTGCCAGCAGCCCACGCCGTGTAGCGGGGAACACCGGGGAGCTGTTTTTT.

Written as DNA, the CDR3 is TGCAGTGCTCTGAAACTAGCGGGGAATGAGCAGTTCTTC. Residues: CSALKLAGNEQFF. The rearrangement links TRBV20-1 to TRBJ2-1; 10 bases are a match to TRBD2. The CDR3 extends over 13 amino acids. The germline gives CDR1 DFQATT, CDR2 SNEGSKA (reference sequence). V lost 5 bases and J lost 7; bases outside the gene matches: 5.

The chain is built from TRBV20-1 and TRBJ2-1; perhaps TRBD1 as D (5 bases). CDR3 size: 14 residues. The germline gives CDR1 DFQATT, CDR2 SNEGSKA (reference sequence). The V end was cut by 1 base, the J end by 8 bases, with 15 bases between. The CDR3: CSARAGSYLDEQFF. CDR3 nucleotides: TGCAGTGCTAGAGCAGGGTCCTACTTAGATGAGCAGTTCTTC.

This clonotype has at least ten counts. The chain links TRBV5-5 to TRBJ2-2; D is unresolved. The CDR3 consists of 15 residues. Trimming removed 6 bases from V and 3 bases from J, with 15 bases in between. Germline assignment: CDR1 SGHKS and CDR2 YYEKEE (reference sequence). The CDR3 DNA sequence: TGTGCCAGCACCCGAGCTGGCCGCGACACCGGGGAGCTGTTTTTT. It is translated as CASTRAGRDTGELFF.

The chain uses TRBV11-2 and TRBJ2-1; D may be TRBD1 (6 bases). The V and J ends lost 6 bases and 6 bases respectively, with 21 bases between them. Germline V CDR1 and CDR2: SGHAT, FQNNGV. This CDR3 comprises 16 residues. The CDR3 reads CASRRLTGRTGNEQFF. The CDR3, as DNA: TGTGCCAGCAGACGACTTACAGGGCGTACAGGCAATGAGCAGTTCTTC.

This clonotype was recorded many times. This sequence joins TRBV29-1 and TRBJ1-2, with 10 bases aligning to TRBD1. Germline CDR1 and CDR2: SQVTM and ANQGSEA. The CDR3 loop spans 13 amino acids. Trimming cost V 6 bases and J 3 bases; bases outside gene matches: 4. The CDR3 DNA reads TGCAGCGTAGACAGGGGGCAGGACTATGGCTACACCTTC. It encodes CSVDRGQDYGYTF.

The V call is TRBV6-6, the J call TRBJ1-5; 8 bases agree with TRBD1. CDR3 size: 16 residues. Trimming took 6 bases from V and 6 from J; bases not matched to a gene: 13. Germline loops: CDR1 MNHNY, CDR2 SVGAGI (reference sequence). CDR3 sequence: CASRQDGQGDGQPQHF. The CDR3 DNA follows: TGTGCCAGCAGACAAGATGGACAGGGAGATGGTCAGCCCCAGCATTTT.

The rearrangement joins TRBV6-5 to TRBJ2-5; D is ambiguous. V was shortened by 1 base and J by 1 base, with 7 bases between the two germline ends. CDR3 size: 14 residues. Germline V gene lookup returns CDR1 MNHEY and CDR2 SVGAGI. The CDR3 loop reads CASSYYQTQETQYF. DNA of the CDR3: TGTGCCAGCAGTTACTACCAGACCCAAGAGACCCAGTACTTC.

CDR3 amino acids: CASSYRYNEQFF. In nucleotides, the CDR3 is TGTGCCAGCAGTTACAGGTACAATGAGCAGTTCTTC. The rearrangement joins TRBV6-2 or TRBV6-3 to TRBJ2-1; D remains ambiguous. V lost 2 bases and J 4 bases, leaving 3 bases between the germline ends. The germline CDR1 and CDR2 sequences are MNHEY and SVGEGT. The CDR3 has 12 residues.

The table lists this clonotype with many counts. The genes are TRBV7-2 and TRBJ2-7; the match to TRBD2 covers 10 bases. Per the germline V gene, CDR1 is SGHTA and CDR2 is FQGNSA. The CDR3 runs 14 residues. The trim removed 10 bases at V and 3 bases at J, leaving 9 bases unmatched. In DNA form, the CDR3 reads TGTGCCACGAAAGCGGGAGGGCCCATCTACGAGCAGTACTTC. It encodes CATKAGGPIYEQYF.

This clonotype came up many times. The chain uses TRBV4-3 and TRBJ1-4, with 10 bases lining up with TRBD1. The J segment lost 11 bases and the V segment lost 2 bases, leaving 11 bases of the junction unmatched. Germline V CDR1 and CDR2: LGHNA, YSLEER. The CDR3 contains 16 residues. The CDR3 DNA reads as TGCGCCAGCAGCCAACCCACCGGGACAGGGGACCCGAAACTGTTTTTT. It is translated as CASSQPTGTGDPKLFF.

This clonotype has only a few counts. The rearrangement uses TRBV27 and TRBJ1-1; D remains ambiguous. The CDR3 has 14 amino acids. The germline V and J ends were trimmed by 2 bases and 6 bases, with 13 bases remaining between them. The germline V gene has CDR1 MNHEY and CDR2 SMNVEV (reference sequence). CDR3 residues: CASSLAGPGPEAFF. For the CDR3, the DNA is TGTGCCAGCAGTTTAGCAGGTCCCGGCCCTGAAGCTTTCTTT.